One T cell receptor beta chain is described in this entry. It has no known antigen specificity. The input lacks base qualities; no much larger clone sits a single base away. TCRdb lists the instrument as Illumina HiSeq 1500. The public reads were run again by TCRdb, first through fastp at Q25 and then through MiXCR, and only productive beta chains were kept. Rows are combined by CDR3 protein, so each entry shows the most common genes and DNA. This sample gives about 130,000 distinct CDR3 sequences in total; approximately 30% of them show up just once. 52% of the sample is in the top ten clones. The entry originates in a study of T cell repertoires in cytomegalovirus infection (dated by TCRdb to the late 2010s). With regard to the full study: The peptide stimulations were aimed at well-studied HLA-B-restricted epitopes as well as recently identified HLA-C-restricted CMV epitopes, whose presentation resists viral immunomodulation. The HLA type of each donor mattered for the analysis, because public TCR beta signatures pointed to carriage of CMV infection along with the matching HLA type. General conclusions and limits of the study: Carriers of CMV infection plus the relevant HLA type were discriminated by the cumulative frequency of public TCR beta family members in the study cohort and in an independent roughly 320-donor cohort. The ex vivo response was dominated by HLA-C-restricted CMV-specific TCR beta clonotypes, and the single most frequent clonotype in two of eight donors was supplied by these HLA-C-restricted clonotypes.

The treatment or condition label for this specimen denotes: in vitro stimulation with specific CMV peptide epitopes to enrich CMV-specific T cells. The sample in question was CD8+ T cells from cultured PBMCs, obtained from culture after CMV antigen stimulation. The TCR comes from a human donor in good health (CMV status not recorded). Some clones in this sample may be carry-over from other donors' samples.

The sequenced DNA is TGTGCCAGCACCACGACAGGGTTAGGCGAGCAGTACTTC. Its coded protein is CASTTTGLGEQYF. The chain is assembled from TRBV7-9 and TRBJ2-7; TRBD1 aligns with 7 central bases. From V the trimming removes 7 bases and from J it removes 6 bases, while the gene matches leave 9 bases of the junction unaccounted for. From its cysteine to its phenylalanine, the CDR3 spans 13 amino acids. CDR3 DNA only is kept here, 39 bases in frame from base 1. Via the germline V gene (reference sequence), CDR1 is SEHNR and CDR2 FQNEAQ. The CDR3 plus the reference TRBV7-9 and TRBJ2-7 genes for the other parts give the full variable domain: DTGVSQNPRHKITKRGQNVTFRCDPISEHNRLYWYRQTLGQGPEFLTYFQNEAQLEKSRLLSDRFSAERPKGSFSTLEIQRTEQGDSAMYLCASTTTGLGEQYFGPGTRLTVT.